This T cell receptor (beta chain) was retrieved from a study of CD8 T cells in Susac syndrome. CD8+ and CD4+ T cells from blood underwent TCR beta sequencing. Random-hexamer reverse transcription was applied to roughly 0.45 to 1 ug RNA. TCRdb ran MiXCR on the immunoSEQ multiplex PCR reads and lists one entry per CDR3 protein. This table holds some 190,000 distinct CDR3 sequences, 90% to 97% found once. The CDR3 extends over 14 amino acids. CDR1 is SEHNR and CDR2 is FQNEAQ in the germline V gene (reference sequence). The V end lost 3 bases, the J end lost 6 bases, and 13 bases lay between the germline ends.

The chain carries TRBV7-9 and TRBJ2-3; the D call may be TRBD1 or TRBD2 (5 bases each). The material sequenced was CD4+ T cells from PBMCs. The clonotype was recovered from a human donor with multiple sclerosis. The CDR3 DNA reads TGTGCCAGCAGCTTCCCGGGGCCGTCGGATACGCAGTATTTT. Translation gives CASSFPGPSDTQYF.